The 10 T cell receptor beta chains below all came from one sample that was sequenced in a study of T cell repertoires in cytomegalovirus infection (dated by TCRdb to about 2019). The sequencer was an Illumina HiSeq 1500. TCRdb's own reprocessing of the public reads used fastp at Q25 and MiXCR and kept productive beta chains. Rows merge per CDR3 protein into single entries with the most common DNA and genes. Here the sample has more than 650,000 distinct CDR3 sequences; 35% occur a single time. Of the sample, around 2.8% falls within the top ten clones. The material sequenced was PBMCs. These receptors all stem from a human donor in good health (CMV status not recorded). Some clones in this sample may be carry-over from other donors' samples.

The CDR3 reads CASSPSRGVRNTIYF. The CDR3 DNA reads as TGTGCCAGCAGTCCCTCCAGGGGGGTTAGAAACACCATATATTTT. This chain uses TRBV28 with TRBJ1-3; TRBD1 matches 7 bases. Germline CDR1 and CDR2: MDHEN and SYDVKM. The CDR3 totals 15 residues. V shed 5 bases and J 5 bases; nucleotides not matched to a gene: 9.

This clonotype occurred a few times. The rearrangement links TRBV28 to TRBJ2-1, with a tentative D call TRBD2 (6 bases). This CDR3 comprises 14 residues. The V end was cut by 5 bases, the J end by 4 bases, with 12 bases between. From germline, CDR1 is MDHEN and CDR2 SYDVKM. The DNA for the CDR3 is TGTGCCAGCAGTACGGGGGACGGGTACAATGAGCAGTTCTTC. Protein sequence: CASSTGDGYNEQFF.

This clonotype has only a few counts. V is TRBV20-1 and J is TRBJ2-1; a possible D gene is TRBD2 (5 bases). CDR3 length equals 15 residues. The germline V gene has CDR1 DFQATT and CDR2 SNEGSKA (reference sequence). The V gene lost 3 bases and the J gene lost 7 bases, with 19 bases spanning the gap. The CDR3 bases are TGCAGTGCTAGTGTCGGGGTTAGGAGGTCGAATGAGCAGTTCTTC. Residues: CSASVGVRRSNEQFF.

This clonotype was seen more than once but under ten times. The rearrangement links TRBV19 to TRBJ1-5; D might be TRBD1 (5 bases). This CDR3 spans 15 amino acids. V lost 6 bases and J lost 2, with 14 bases in between. Germline CDR1 LNHDA, CDR2 SQIVND (reference sequence). In DNA, the CDR3 is TGTGCCAGTAGGGCTACGGGGGGAGGCAATCAGCCCCAGCATTTT. It encodes CASRATGGGNQPQHF.

This chain connects TRBV5-4 to TRBJ1-2; maybe TRBD1 (5 bases). Germline V gene lookup returns CDR1 SGHNT and CDR2 YYREEE (reference sequence). The CDR3 has 14 amino acids. The germline V and J ends were trimmed by 1 base and 3 bases, with 10 bases remaining between them. CDR3 sequence: CASSLSGNYYGYTF. The DNA of the CDR3 is TGTGCCAGCAGCTTGTCAGGGAACTACTATGGCTACACCTTC. Based on the CDR3 plus reference TRBV5-4 and TRBJ1-2, the full variable domain is ETGVTQSPTHLIKTRGQQVTLRCSSQSGHNTVSWYQQALGQGPQFIFQYYREEENGRGNFPPRFSGLQFPNYSSELNVNALELDDSALYLCASSLSGNYYGYTFGSGTRLTVV.

The V gene is TRBV12-3 or TRBV12-4, the J gene TRBJ2-1; 12 bases align to TRBD2. V trimming: 3 bases; J trimming: 13 bases; junction bases outside the gene matches: 4. The CDR3 has 13 residues. The CDR3 loop is CASSFRTSGTQFF. CDR3 nucleotide sequence: TGTGCCAGCAGTTTTAGGACTAGCGGGACTCAGTTCTTC.

The chain has TRBV20-1 and TRBJ2-3; unclear D gene. Germline CDR1 and CDR2: DFQATT and SNEGSKA (reference sequence). This CDR3 has 17 residues. Trimming shortened V by 5 bases and J by 0 bases, and 21 bases separated the two germline ends. CDR3 nucleotides: TGCAGTGCTTCCCTCCGGGCAGGCCGTACTAGCACAGATACGCAGTATTTT. It codes for CSASLRAGRTSTDTQYF.

V usage is TRBV6-1 and J usage is TRBJ1-5; maybe TRBD1 (5 bases). This CDR3 comprises 14 residues. CDR1 is MNHNS, CDR2 SASEGT, per germline. Trimming shortened V by 2 bases and J by 2 bases, and 7 bases separated the two germline ends. The CDR3 DNA reads as TGTGCCAGCAGTGAACGAGGGGGCAATCAGCCCCAGCATTTT. Its translation: CASSERGGNQPQHF.

The chain uses TRBV19 and TRBJ2-7; 11 positions match TRBD1. The CDR3 covers 16 residues. The J segment lost 5 bases and the V segment lost 10 bases, leaving 16 bases of the junction unmatched. Germline V gives CDR1 LNHDA, CDR2 SQIVND (reference sequence). The DNA for the CDR3 is TGTGCCACCCCTGCGGATCCGGACAGGGGGCCCCACGAGCAGTACTTC. This codes for CATPADPDRGPHEQYF.

This clonotype was found a few times. The J gene is TRBJ1-1, the V gene TRBV18; 8 bases match TRBD1. The germline V gene encodes CDR1 KGHSH and CDR2 LQKENI. V was pared by 8 bases and J by 5 bases, with 7 bases of the junction left unmatched. This CDR3 contains 13 residues. CDR3 amino acids: CASSQQGGTEAFF. The CDR3 DNA is TGTGCCAGCAGCCAACAGGGGGGGACTGAAGCTTTCTTT.